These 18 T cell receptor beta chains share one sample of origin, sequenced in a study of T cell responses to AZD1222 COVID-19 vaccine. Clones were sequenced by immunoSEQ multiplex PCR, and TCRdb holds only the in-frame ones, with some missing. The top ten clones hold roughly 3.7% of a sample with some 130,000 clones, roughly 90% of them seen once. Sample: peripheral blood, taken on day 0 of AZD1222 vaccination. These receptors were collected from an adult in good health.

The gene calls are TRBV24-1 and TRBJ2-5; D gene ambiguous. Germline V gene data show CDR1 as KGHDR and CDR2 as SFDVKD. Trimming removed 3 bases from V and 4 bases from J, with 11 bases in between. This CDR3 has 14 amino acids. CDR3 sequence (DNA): TGTGCCACCAGTGATCCCGCCGAGTTAGAGACCCAGTACTTC. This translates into CATSDPAELETQYF.

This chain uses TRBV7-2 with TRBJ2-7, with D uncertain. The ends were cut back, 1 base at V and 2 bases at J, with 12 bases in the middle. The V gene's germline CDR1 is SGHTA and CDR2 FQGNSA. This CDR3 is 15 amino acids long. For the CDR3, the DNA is TGTGCCAGCAGCTTAGAGGGCAGGTCTACCTACGAGCAGTACTTC. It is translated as CASSLEGRSTYEQYF.

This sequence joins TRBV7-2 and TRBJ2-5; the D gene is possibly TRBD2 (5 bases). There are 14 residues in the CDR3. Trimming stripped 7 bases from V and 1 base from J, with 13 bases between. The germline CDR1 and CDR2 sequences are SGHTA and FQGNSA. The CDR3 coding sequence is TGTGCCAGCATCCCGAGGGCTGCCCAAGAGACCCAGTACTTC. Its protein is CASIPRAAQETQYF.

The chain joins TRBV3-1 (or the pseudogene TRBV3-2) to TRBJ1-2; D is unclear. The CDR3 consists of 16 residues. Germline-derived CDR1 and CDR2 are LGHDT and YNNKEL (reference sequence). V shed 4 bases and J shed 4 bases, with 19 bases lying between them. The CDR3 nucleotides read TGTGCCAGCAGCCGCGATTTTGGCAGCCTACTCTATGGCTACACCTTC. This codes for CASSRDFGSLLYGYTF.

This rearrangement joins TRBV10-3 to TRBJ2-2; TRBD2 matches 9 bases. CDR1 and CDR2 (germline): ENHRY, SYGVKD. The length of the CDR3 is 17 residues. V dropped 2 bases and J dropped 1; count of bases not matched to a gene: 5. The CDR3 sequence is CAISEGAGGRNTGELFF. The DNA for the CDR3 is TGTGCCATCAGTGAGGGAGCGGGAGGCCGGAACACCGGGGAGCTGTTTTTT.

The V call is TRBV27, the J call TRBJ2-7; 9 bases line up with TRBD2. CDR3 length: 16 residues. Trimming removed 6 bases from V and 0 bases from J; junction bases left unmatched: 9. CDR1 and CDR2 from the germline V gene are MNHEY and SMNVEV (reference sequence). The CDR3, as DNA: TGTGCCAGCAGACTTTTGACTAGCGGCGACTCCTACGAGCAGTACTTC. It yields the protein CASRLLTSGDSYEQYF.

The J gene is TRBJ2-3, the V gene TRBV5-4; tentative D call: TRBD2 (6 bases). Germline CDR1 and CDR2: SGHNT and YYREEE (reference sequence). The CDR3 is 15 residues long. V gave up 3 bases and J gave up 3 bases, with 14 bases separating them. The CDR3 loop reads CASSSQRVGTDTQYF. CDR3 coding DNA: TGTGCCAGCAGCTCACAGCGGGTAGGGACAGATACGCAGTATTTT.

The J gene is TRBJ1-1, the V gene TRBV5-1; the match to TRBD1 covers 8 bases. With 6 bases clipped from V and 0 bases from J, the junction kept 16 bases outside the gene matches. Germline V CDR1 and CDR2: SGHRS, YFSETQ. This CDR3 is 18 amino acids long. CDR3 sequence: CASTRETLTGALNTEAFF. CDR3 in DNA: TGCGCCAGCACCCGGGAGACCCTGACAGGGGCTCTGAACACTGAAGCTTTCTTT. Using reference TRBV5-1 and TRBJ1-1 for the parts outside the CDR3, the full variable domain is KAGVTQTPRYLIKTRGQQVTLSCSPISGHRSVSWYQQTPGQGLQFLFEYFSETQRNKGNFPGRFSGRQFSNSRSEMNVSTLELGDSALYLCASTRETLTGALNTEAFFGQGTRLTVV.

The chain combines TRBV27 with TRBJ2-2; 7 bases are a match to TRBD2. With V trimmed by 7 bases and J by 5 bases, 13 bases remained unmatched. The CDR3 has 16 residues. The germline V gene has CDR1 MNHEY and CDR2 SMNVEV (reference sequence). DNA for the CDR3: TGTGCCAGCACCCACCTTGCGGGAGTTTTGACCGGGGAGCTGTTTTTT. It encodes CASTHLAGVLTGELFF.

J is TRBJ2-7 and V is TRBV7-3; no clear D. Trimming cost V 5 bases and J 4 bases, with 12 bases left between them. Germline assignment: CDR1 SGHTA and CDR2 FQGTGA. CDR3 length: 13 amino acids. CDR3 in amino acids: CASSEGRIYEQYF. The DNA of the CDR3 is TGTGCCAGCAGCGAAGGGCGGATTTACGAGCAGTACTTC. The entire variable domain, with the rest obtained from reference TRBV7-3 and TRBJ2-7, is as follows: GAGVSQTPSNKVTEKGKYVELRCDPISGHTALYWYRQSLGQGPEFLIYFQGTGAADDSGLPNDRFFAVRPEGSVSTLKIQRTERGDSAVYLCASSEGRIYEQYFGPGTRLTVT.

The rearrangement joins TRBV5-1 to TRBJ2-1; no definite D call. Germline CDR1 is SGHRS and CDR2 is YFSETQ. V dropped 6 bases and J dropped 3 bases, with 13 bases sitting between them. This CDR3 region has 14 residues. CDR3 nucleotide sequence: TGCGCCAGCATCTCCATTGGGGTCTACAATGAGCAGTTCTTC. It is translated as CASISIGVYNEQFF. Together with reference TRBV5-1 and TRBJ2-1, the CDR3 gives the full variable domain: KAGVTQTPRYLIKTRGQQVTLSCSPISGHRSVSWYQQTPGQGLQFLFEYFSETQRNKGNFPGRFSGRQFSNSRSEMNVSTLELGDSALYLCASISIGVYNEQFFGPGTRLTVL.

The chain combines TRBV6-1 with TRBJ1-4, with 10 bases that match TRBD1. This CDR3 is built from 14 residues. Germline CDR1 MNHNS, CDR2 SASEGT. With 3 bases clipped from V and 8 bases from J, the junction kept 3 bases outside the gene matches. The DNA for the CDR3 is TGTGCCAGCAGTGACGACAGGGGGCGGGAAAAACTGTTTTTT. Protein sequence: CASSDDRGREKLFF.

CDR3 in amino acids: CASSSGQGYEQYF. The CDR3 coding sequence is TGCGCCAGCAGCTCGGGACAGGGCTACGAGCAGTACTTC. V gene TRBV5-1 combines with J gene TRBJ2-7; TRBD1 matches at 9 bases. Germline V gives CDR1 SGHRS, CDR2 YFSETQ. The length of the CDR3 is 13 residues. V lost 3 bases, J lost 3 bases, and 1 base stayed unmatched. Supplemented by reference TRBV5-1 and TRBJ2-7, the full variable domain reads KAGVTQTPRYLIKTRGQQVTLSCSPISGHRSVSWYQQTPGQGLQFLFEYFSETQRNKGNFPGRFSGRQFSNSRSEMNVSTLELGDSALYLCASSSGQGYEQYFGPGTRLTVT.

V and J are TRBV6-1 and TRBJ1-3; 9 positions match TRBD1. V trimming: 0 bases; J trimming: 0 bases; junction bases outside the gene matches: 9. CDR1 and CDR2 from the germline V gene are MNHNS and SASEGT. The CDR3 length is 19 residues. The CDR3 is CASSEARRDRVSSGNTIYF. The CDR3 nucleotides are TGTGCCAGCAGTGAAGCGCGTCGGGACAGGGTATCCTCTGGAAACACCATATATTTT.

This CDR3 reads CASSAGTGTVTEAFF. CDR3 nucleotides: TGTGCCAGCTCTGCCGGGACAGGGACCGTCACTGAAGCTTTCTTT. The J gene is TRBJ1-1, the V gene TRBV18; 9 nucleotides match TRBD1. V gave up 6 bases and J gave up 4 bases; unmatched junction bases: 9. Germline loops: CDR1 KGHSH, CDR2 LQKENI. The CDR3 consists of 15 residues.

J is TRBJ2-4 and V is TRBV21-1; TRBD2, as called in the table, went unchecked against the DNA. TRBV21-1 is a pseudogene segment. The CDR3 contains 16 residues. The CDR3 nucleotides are TGTGCCAGCAGCAAAGGCGCCCCTTACGCCAAAAACATTCAGTACTTC. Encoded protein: CASSKGAPYAKNIQYF.

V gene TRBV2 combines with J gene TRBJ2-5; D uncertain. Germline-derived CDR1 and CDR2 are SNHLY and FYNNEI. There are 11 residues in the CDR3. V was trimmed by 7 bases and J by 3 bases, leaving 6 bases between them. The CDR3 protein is CASMKEETQYF. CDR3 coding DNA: TGTGCCAGCATGAAAGAAGAGACCCAGTACTTC.

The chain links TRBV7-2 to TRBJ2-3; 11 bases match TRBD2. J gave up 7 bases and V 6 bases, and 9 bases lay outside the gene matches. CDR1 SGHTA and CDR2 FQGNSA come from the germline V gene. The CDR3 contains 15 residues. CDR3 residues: CASRVSGRDGNTQYF. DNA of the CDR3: TGTGCCAGCAGGGTTAGCGGGAGGGACGGAAATACGCAGTATTTT.